Below, one TCR beta chain is given with its context. No antigen is known for it. Per-nucleotide qualities are absent, and no much larger clonotype sits a single base away. The entry originates in a study of blood T cell repertoires in COVID-19 (TCRdb year 2020). Turning to the overall study: Collaborator samples came from the United States, Italy and Spain and covered acute and convalescent phases of COVID-19. The samples were drawn from the first 160 participants of the ongoing ImmuneRACE study and from 1,200 or so subjects provided by 6 global collaborators. Subjects who had been exposed to COVID-19, were actively infected with it, or had recovered from it provided the deeply sampled blood TCRbeta repertoires that made up the dataset. A de-identified subject ID, COVID-19 status, age in years and sex were almost always included in the sample metadata. The prospective study material was composed of cDNA or gDNA derived from T cells, B-cell-depleted T cells, or PBMCs. The repertoires were made available in a free public database intended to serve as a resource for research on the immune response to SARS-CoV-2. Where available, HLA class I and class II types were taken from metadata supplied by the sample provider and were not determined by assay-based typing.

TCRbeta CDR3 regions were amplified from genomic DNA by means of the immunoSEQ Assay, a bias-controlled multiplex PCR. From the authors' description of their analysis: The number of nucleated cells in each sample was estimated by amplification of reference gene primers within the assay. To quantify the absolute abundance of each unique TCRbeta CDR3 rearrangement, sequence reads were collapsed and filtered. For each sample, productive Simpson clonality was calculated as the square root of Simpson's diversity index over productive rearrangements. This is the immuneACCESS table as TCRdb keeps it, with only in-frame sequences that have V and J called. A part of the clones is gone; compared with another copy, unresolved V genes explain less than half, and the rest is unexplained. V, J and clone size reflect that table, while D and trimming were determined from the DNA. This sample lists 400,000 to 450,000 clones; 80% to 90% were detected once. The ten largest clones add up to 0.9% to 1.2% of the sample.

In the prospective study, participants were roughly 18 to 90 years old, resided in around 25 geographic areas of the United States, and were enrolled through a virtual design. In the prospective study, participants were assigned to cohorts based on the clinical history participants reported in a screening survey and a study questionnaire. For ImmuneRACE Cohort 3, a participant was defined as recovered based on two consecutive negative NP/OP PCR tests, clearance by a healthcare professional, or resolution of symptoms. In the prospective study, mobile phlebotomists collected whole blood, serum and a nasopharyngeal or oropharyngeal swab from each participant. Participants in the prospective study had the option to provide additional blood draws and questionnaires over a roughly two-month period. Prospective study blood samples were shipped either frozen or at room temperature before DNA extraction.

What the research found in general, with its limitations: The quantity of clinical and demographic metadata differed by source and by participant and was supplied without curation.

Compared with germline, V lacks 5 bases and J lacks 8 bases; bases without a gene match: 7. The germline V gene encodes CDR1 SGHAT and CDR2 FQNNGV. From the cysteine through the phenylalanine, the CDR3 covers 15 amino acids. The only DNA kept is the CDR3, 45 bases in frame from the first base. The sequenced material came from PBMCs or T cells enriched from blood (not recorded which). The chain joins TRBV11-2 to TRBJ2-1; TRBD2 aligns with 12 central bases. This receptor was obtained from a man aged 25 to 40 who had recovered from COVID-19. CDR3 loop: CASSLGTSGRDEQFF. The DNA is TGTGCCAGCAGCCTAGGGACTAGCGGGCGGGATGAGCAGTTCTTC.